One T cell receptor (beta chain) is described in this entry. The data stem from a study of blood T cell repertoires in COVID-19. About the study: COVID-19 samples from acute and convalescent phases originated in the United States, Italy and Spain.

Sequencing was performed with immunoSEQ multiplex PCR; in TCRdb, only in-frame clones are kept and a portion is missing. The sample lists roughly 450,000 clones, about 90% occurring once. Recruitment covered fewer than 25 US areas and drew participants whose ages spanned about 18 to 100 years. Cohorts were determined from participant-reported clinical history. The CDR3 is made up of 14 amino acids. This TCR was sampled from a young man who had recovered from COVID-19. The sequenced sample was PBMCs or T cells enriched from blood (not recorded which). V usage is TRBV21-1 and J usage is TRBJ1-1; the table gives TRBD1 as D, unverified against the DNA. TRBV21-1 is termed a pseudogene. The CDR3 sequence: CASSEGHLNTEAFF. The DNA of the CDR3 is TGTGCCAGCAGCGAAGGACACCTGAACACTGAAGCTTTCTTT.